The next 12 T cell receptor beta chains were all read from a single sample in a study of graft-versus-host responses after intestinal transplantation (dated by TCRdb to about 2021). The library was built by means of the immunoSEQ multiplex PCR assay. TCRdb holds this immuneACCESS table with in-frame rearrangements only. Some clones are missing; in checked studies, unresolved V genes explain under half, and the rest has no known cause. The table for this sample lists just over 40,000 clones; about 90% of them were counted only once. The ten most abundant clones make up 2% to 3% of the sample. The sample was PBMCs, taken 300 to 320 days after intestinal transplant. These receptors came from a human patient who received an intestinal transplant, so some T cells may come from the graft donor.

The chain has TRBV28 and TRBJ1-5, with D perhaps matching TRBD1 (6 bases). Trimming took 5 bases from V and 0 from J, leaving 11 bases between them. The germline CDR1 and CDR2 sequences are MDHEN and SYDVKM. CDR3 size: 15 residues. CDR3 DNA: TGTGCCAGCAGTCCAGACAGGTCTAGCAATCAGCCCCAGCATTTT. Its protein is CASSPDRSSNQPQHF.

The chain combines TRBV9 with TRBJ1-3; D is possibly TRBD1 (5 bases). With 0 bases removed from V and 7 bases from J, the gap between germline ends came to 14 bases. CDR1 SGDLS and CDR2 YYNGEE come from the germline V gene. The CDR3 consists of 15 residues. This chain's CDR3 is CASSVEGRDFNTIYF. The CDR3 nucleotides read TGTGCCAGCAGCGTAGAGGGGAGGGACTTCAACACCATATATTTT.

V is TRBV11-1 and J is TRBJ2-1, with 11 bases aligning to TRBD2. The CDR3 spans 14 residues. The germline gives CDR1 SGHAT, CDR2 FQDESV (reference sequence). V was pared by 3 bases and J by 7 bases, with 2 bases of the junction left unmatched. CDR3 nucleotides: TGTGCCAGCAGCTTTAGCGGGGGGGGGAATGAGCAGTTCTTC. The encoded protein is CASSFSGGGNEQFF.

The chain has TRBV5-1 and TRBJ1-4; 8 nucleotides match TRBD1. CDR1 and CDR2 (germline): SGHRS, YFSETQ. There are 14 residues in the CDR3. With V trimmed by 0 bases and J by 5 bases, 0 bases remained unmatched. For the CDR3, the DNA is TGCGCCAGCAGCTTGGACAGGGGGAATGAAAAACTGTTTTTT. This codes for CASSLDRGNEKLFF.

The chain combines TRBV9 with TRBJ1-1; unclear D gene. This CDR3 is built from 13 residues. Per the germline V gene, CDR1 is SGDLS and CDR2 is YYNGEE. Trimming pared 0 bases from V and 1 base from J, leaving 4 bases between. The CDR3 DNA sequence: TGTGCCAGCAGCGTAGGGCGGAACACTGAAGCTTTCTTT. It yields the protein CASSVGRNTEAFF.

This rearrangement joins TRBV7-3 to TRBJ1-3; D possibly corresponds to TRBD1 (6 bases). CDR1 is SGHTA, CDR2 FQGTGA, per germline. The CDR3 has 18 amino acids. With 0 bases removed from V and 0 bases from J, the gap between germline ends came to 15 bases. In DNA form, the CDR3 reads TGTGCCAGCAGCTTAACTCTTACAGGGAGGCTCTCTGGAAACACCATATATTTT. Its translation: CASSLTLTGRLSGNTIYF.

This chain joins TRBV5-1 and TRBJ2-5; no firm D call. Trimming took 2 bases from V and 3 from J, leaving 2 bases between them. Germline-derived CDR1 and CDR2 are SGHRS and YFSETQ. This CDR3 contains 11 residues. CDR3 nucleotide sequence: TGCGCCAGCAGCTTTAAAGAGACCCAGTACTTC. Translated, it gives CASSFKETQYF.

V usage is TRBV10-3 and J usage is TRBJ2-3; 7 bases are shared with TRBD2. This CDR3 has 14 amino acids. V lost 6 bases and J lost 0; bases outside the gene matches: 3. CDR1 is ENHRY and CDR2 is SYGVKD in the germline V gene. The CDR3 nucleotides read TGTGCCATCAGCAGACTAGCCAGCACAGATACGCAGTATTTT. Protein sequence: CAISRLASTDTQYF.

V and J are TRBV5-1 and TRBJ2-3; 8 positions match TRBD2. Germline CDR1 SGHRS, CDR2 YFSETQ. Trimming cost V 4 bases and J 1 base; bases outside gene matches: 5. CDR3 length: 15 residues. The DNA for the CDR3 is TGCGCCAGCAGCGCTCTTAGCGGGGGCACAGATACGCAGTATTTT. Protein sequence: CASSALSGGTDTQYF.

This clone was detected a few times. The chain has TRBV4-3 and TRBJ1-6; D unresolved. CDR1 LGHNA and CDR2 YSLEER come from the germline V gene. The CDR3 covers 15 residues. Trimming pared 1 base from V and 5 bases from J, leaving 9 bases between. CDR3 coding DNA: TGCGCCAGCAGCCAAGGCTCCAGGAATAATTCACCCCTCCACTTT. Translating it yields CASSQGSRNNSPLHF.

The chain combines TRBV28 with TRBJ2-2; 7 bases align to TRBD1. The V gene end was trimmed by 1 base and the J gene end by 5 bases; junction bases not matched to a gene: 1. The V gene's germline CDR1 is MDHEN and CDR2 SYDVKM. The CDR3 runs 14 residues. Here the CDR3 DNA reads TGTGCCAGCAGTTTATCAGGGGGAACCGGGGAGCTGTTTTTT. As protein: CASSLSGGTGELFF.

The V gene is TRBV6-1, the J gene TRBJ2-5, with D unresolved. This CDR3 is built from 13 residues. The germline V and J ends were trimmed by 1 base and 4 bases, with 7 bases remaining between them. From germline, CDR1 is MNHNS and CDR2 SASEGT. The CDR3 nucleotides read TGTGCCAGCAGTGAAGTGAACCGAGAGACCCAGTACTTC. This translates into CASSEVNRETQYF.